The 5 T cell receptor beta chains in this list originate from one sample, sequenced in a study of OX40 agonist ivuxolimab in advanced cancers. Only in-frame clones appear in the TCRdb table, and some are missing; sequencing was by immunoSEQ multiplex PCR. Here the sample spans about 69,000 clones, around 87% being singletons. Sequenced material: CD4+ or CD8+ T cells sorted from blood, taken in a trial of the OX40 agonist ivuxolimab. The receptors come from an adult with an advanced solid tumor such as melanoma, head and neck, liver or kidney cancer.

The V gene is TRBV19, the J gene TRBJ1-5, with 10 bases that match TRBD1. In germline, CDR1 is LNHDA, CDR2 SQIVND (reference sequence). This CDR3 region has 16 residues. Germline trimming cut 5 bases from V and 5 bases from J; bases unmatched to any gene: 9. The CDR3 here is CASSHPGTGEYQPQHF. As DNA, the CDR3 is TGTGCCAGTAGTCATCCCGGGACAGGGGAGTATCAGCCCCAGCATTTT.

The J gene is TRBJ1-1, the V gene TRBV11-2, with D perhaps TRBD1 (5 bases). V lost 4 bases, J lost 1 base, and 10 bases lay in between. Germline loops: CDR1 SGHAT, CDR2 FQNNGV. This CDR3 spans 14 amino acids. CDR3 nucleotides: TGTGCCAGCAGCTCAACAGGCGCGAACACTGAAGCTTTCTTT. Its protein is CASSSTGANTEAFF. The entire variable domain, with the rest obtained from reference TRBV11-2 and TRBJ1-1, is as follows: EAGVAQSPRYKIIEKRQSVAFWCNPISGHATLYWYQQILGQGPKLLIQFQNNGVVDDSQLPKDRFSAERLKGVDSTLKIQPAKLEDSAVYLCASSSTGANTEAFFGQGTRLTVV.

CDR3 nucleotide sequence: TGCGCCAGCAGCCCATTGGACACGGCCTACGAGCAGTACTTC. Translated, it gives CASSPLDTAYEQYF. The chain joins TRBV5-1 to TRBJ2-7; maybe TRBD1 (5 bases). Trimming pared 4 bases from V and 2 bases from J, leaving 13 bases between. This CDR3 region has 14 residues. The germline V gene encodes CDR1 SGHRS and CDR2 YFSETQ.

The chain couples TRBV9 to TRBJ1-1, with D hard to call. The CDR3 spans 15 residues. V dropped 0 bases and J dropped 0 bases, with 9 bases sitting between them. Germline CDR1 SGDLS, CDR2 YYNGEE. The CDR3 loop is CASSVGGPLNTEAFF. The CDR3 nucleotides read TGTGCCAGCAGCGTAGGAGGGCCCTTGAACACTGAAGCTTTCTTT.

The sample holds a few counts of this clone. The chain joins TRBV4-3 to TRBJ2-7, with a possible D match to TRBD1 (5 bases). Germline loops: CDR1 LGHNA, CDR2 YSLEER. V lost 0 bases and J 4 bases, leaving 10 bases between the germline ends. The length of the CDR3 is 14 residues. The CDR3 spells CASSQERGGYEQYF. The CDR3 coding sequence is TGCGCCAGCAGCCAAGAAAGGGGTGGATACGAGCAGTACTTC.